Listed below are T cell receptor beta chains from one sample, sequenced in a study of T cells after somatic rescue of genetic block. Profiling relied on immunoSEQ multiplex PCR, and the TCRdb table lists in-frame clones only, not all of them. The sample holds about 67,000 clones; roughly 94% are singletons and the top ten take about 3%. Material: peripheral blood mononuclear cells (PBMCs). The source is a man between 35 and 55 years old. CDR3s include the opening cysteine and the closing phenylalanine or tryptophan. The D gene is left open where the match is weak. The size field is filled for only some rows; it gives once, few, many or a size class.

J,D,V,size,DNA,CDR3
TRBJ2-7,TRBD1,TRBV4-1,-,TGCGCCAGCAGCCAGAGAGGACAGGGAGGTTCCTACGAGCAGTACTTC,CASSQRGQGGSYEQYF
TRBJ1-3,TRBD1,TRBV19,-,TGTGCCAGTAGAGACAGGGGCCTCTCTGGAAACACCATATATTTT,CASRDRGLSGNTIYF
TRBJ2-3,TRBD1,TRBV4-1,once,TGCGCCAGCAGCCAACCCCGGGACAGGGGCCAAGATACGCAGTATTTT,CASSQPRDRGQDTQYF
TRBJ1-1,-,TRBV6-5,-,TGTGCCAGCAGATCCATGTCACAGGAGGCTGAAGCTTTCTTT,CASRSMSQEAEAFF
TRBJ2-1,TRBD2,TRBV13,-,TGTGCCAGCAGCTCCGGGACTAGCGGGAGCAATGAGCAGTTCTTC,CASSSGTSGSNEQFF
TRBJ2-1,-,TRBV10-3,-,TGTGCCATCAGTGAAGGGGAGACCTACAATGAGCAGTTCTTC,CAISEGETYNEQFF
TRBJ1-4,TRBD1,TRBV5-4,-,TGTGCCAGCAGCCCGGGACAGAGCCAAGAAAAACTGTTTTTT,CASSPGQSQEKLFF
TRBJ1-1,-,TRBV11-2,-,TGTGCCAGCAGCTTAGGTTTGGGTTGGGAAACTGAAGCTTTCTTT,CASSLGLGWETEAFF
TRBJ2-5,TRBD2,TRBV10-3,-,TGTGCCATCCGGGGGGGACAAGGGGAGACCCAGTACTTC,CAIRGGQGETQYF
TRBJ2-7,-,TRBV7-9,few,TGTGCCAGCAGCTTATCCTACGAGCAGTACTTC,CASSLSYEQYF
TRBJ2-7,-,TRBV5-1,-,TGCGCCAGCAGCTTGGGGGGCTACGAGCAGTACTTC,CASSLGGYEQYF
TRBJ1-1,-,TRBV5-1,-,TGCGCCAGCAGCCCCTTGAGAGGGACCGCTGAAGCTTTCTTT,CASSPLRGTAEAFF
TRBJ2-5,-,TRBV7-9,-,TGTGCCAGCAGCCCGTTGTTGGGCGTAGAGACCCAGTACTTC,CASSPLLGVETQYF
TRBJ2-7,-,TRBV10-3,-,TGTGCCATCAGTGAAAATCGCGAGCAGTACTTC,CAISENREQYF
TRBJ1-6,TRBD1,TRBV15,-,TGTGCCACCAGCAGGTGGACAGGGCGAGGAGATTCACCCCTCCACTTT,CATSRWTGRGDSPLHF
TRBJ2-6,-,TRBV28,once,TGTGCCAGCAGTTCCGGGTTCTCTGGGGCCAACGTCCTGACTTTC,CASSSGFSGANVLTF
TRBJ1-5,TRBD1,TRBV10-3,-,TGTGCCACCCAGGGGACAGGGGTCCAGCCCCAGCATTTT,CATQGTGVQPQHF
TRBJ2-3,TRBD2,TRBV27,-,TGTGCCAGCAGTTATGGAGCGGGAGGGCCAGGGGATACGCAGTATTTT,CASSYGAGGPGDTQYF
TRBJ2-3,-,TRBV5-4,-,TGTGCCAGCAGCTCGGGGCCGGCGGATACGCAGTATTTT,CASSSGPADTQYF
TRBJ1-1,-,TRBV28,-,TGTGCCAGCAGTTTATCCGAACCTGGGATCCAAGCTTTCTTT,CASSLSEPGIQAFF
TRBJ2-3,-,TRBV7-8,-,TGTGCCAGCAGCCGCACCGGGACGCGGAGCACAGATACGCAGTATTTT,CASSRTGTRSTDTQYF
TRBJ2-7,-,TRBV9,-,TGTGCCAGCAGCGTAGAGGGCGAAGAAAGCGAGCAGTACTTC,CASSVEGEESEQYF
TRBJ2-5,TRBD2,TRBV7-2,-,TGTGCCAGCAGCTTAGCGGGAGGGTTAGAGACCCAGTACTTC,CASSLAGGLETQYF
TRBJ1-1,TRBD1,TRBV5-1,-,TGCGCCAGCAGGGACCCAGGGGGCGAAGCTTTCTTT,CASRDPGGEAFF
TRBJ2-7,TRBD1,TRBV4-1,-,TGCGCCAGCAGCCAAAAGGACAGGGGAGGTTACGAGCAGTACTTC,CASSQKDRGGYEQYF
TRBJ2-1,TRBD1,TRBV5-1,-,TGCGCCAGCAGCTCCGAATCGGGACAGGGAGGCAATGAGCAGTTCTTC,CASSSESGQGGNEQFF